The 15 T cell receptor beta chains presented below share a single source sample, sequenced in a study of identical twins. TCRdb recomputed calls from the 5' RACE reads with MiXCR, one row per CDR3 protein. The table lists 540,000 or so distinct CDR3 sequences, more than 20% of them singletons, with around 0.5% in the top ten. The sample was also reused in another study, on yellow fever vaccine responses in identical twins.

Sequencing was carried out using CD4+ T cells sorted from blood. The origin of the receptors is a woman aged 18-35 years in good health.

In this sample, this clonotype turned up a few times. The rearrangement uses TRBV28 and TRBJ2-7; TRBD1 agrees at 9 bases. The germline V gene has CDR1 MDHEN and CDR2 SYDVKM. The V and J ends lost 2 bases and 6 bases, in that order; junction bases with no gene match: 8. CDR3 length: 15 amino acids. CDR3 region: CASSLGGTGKSEQYF. The CDR3 bases are TGTGCCAGCAGTTTAGGGGGGACAGGGAAAAGCGAGCAGTACTTC.

This clonotype was found a few times. The chain employs TRBV6-5 and TRBJ1-1; D gene ambiguous. The CDR3 is 15 amino acids. In germline, CDR1 is MNHEY, CDR2 SVGAGI. The V and J ends lost 0 bases and 4 bases respectively, with 12 bases between them. The CDR3 nucleotides are TGTGCCAGCAGTTACTCGAAAAGTGACCCCACTGAAGCTTTCTTT. This sequence encodes CASSYSKSDPTEAFF.

This clonotype was counted at least ten times. The V call is TRBV12-3 or TRBV12-4, the J call TRBJ1-1; D not resolved. With 0 bases removed from V and 1 base from J, the gap between germline ends came to 3 bases. This CDR3 is 13 amino acids long. The CDR3 sequence: CASSLASNTEAFF. In DNA form, the CDR3 reads TGTGCCAGCAGTTTAGCGTCGAACACTGAAGCTTTCTTT.

J is TRBJ1-2 and V is TRBV10-3; tentative D call: TRBD1 (5 bases). CDR3 length: 11 residues. The germline V gene has CDR1 ENHRY and CDR2 SYGVKD. Trimming took off 6 bases at V and 8 bases at J, with 10 bases between the two ends. The DNA of the CDR3 is TGTGCCATCAGGGACCAGGGAGGCTACACCTTC. This sequence encodes CAIRDQGGYTF.

This sequence joins TRBV5-1 and TRBJ2-2, with D unclear. Germline V gene sequence: CDR1 SGHRS, CDR2 YFSETQ. The germline V and J ends were trimmed by 4 bases and 0 bases, with 13 bases remaining between them. The CDR3 runs 16 residues. This CDR3 is CASSPETPTNTGELFF. The CDR3 DNA sequence: TGCGCCAGCAGCCCCGAAACCCCCACGAACACCGGGGAGCTGTTTTTT. Full variable domain (outside the CDR3, taken from reference TRBV5-1 and TRBJ2-2): KAGVTQTPRYLIKTRGQQVTLSCSPISGHRSVSWYQQTPGQGLQFLFEYFSETQRNKGNFPGRFSGRQFSNSRSEMNVSTLELGDSALYLCASSPETPTNTGELFFGEGSRLTVL.

This clonotype was seen more than once but under ten times. DNA of the CDR3: TGCAGCGTTGTGTGGGGCAATCAGCCCCAGCATTTT. Translation: CSVVWGNQPQHF. The chain combines TRBV29-1 with TRBJ1-5; D remains ambiguous. This CDR3 has 12 residues. V lost 4 bases to trimming and J lost 2 bases, with 6 bases between them. CDR1 is SQVTM, CDR2 ANQGSEA, per germline.

This clonotype was observed a handful of times. A read error may produce the germline difference seen at one junction end. The chain links TRBV3-1 to TRBJ2-7; TRBD2 might be the D (6 bases). This CDR3 spans 12 amino acids. Germline lookup yields CDR1 LGHDT and CDR2 YNNKEL (reference sequence). The CDR3 protein is CASSQSLEGLVF. The CDR3 coding sequence is TGTGCCAGCAGCCAAAGTTTGGAGGGCCTTGTCTTC.

The chain couples TRBV10-2 to TRBJ2-3, with 7 bases that match TRBD2. V lost 6 bases, J lost 11 bases, and 5 bases stayed unmatched. Germline-derived CDR1 and CDR2 are WSHSY and SAAADI. The CDR3 spans 11 residues. The CDR3 nucleotides are TGCGCCAGCAGCCACACGGGAGGGCAGTATTTT. This translates into CASSHTGGQYF.

The chain couples TRBV20-1 to TRBJ2-7, with TRBD2 matching over 10 bases. The germline V gene encodes CDR1 DFQATT and CDR2 SNEGSKA (reference sequence). This CDR3 has 12 residues. V shed 2 bases, J shed 5 bases, and the junction held 0 bases outside the gene matches. In DNA, the CDR3 is TGCAGTGCTAGACTAGCGGGAGACGAGCAGTACTTC. Amino acids: CSARLAGDEQYF.

A few counts support this clonotype. V and J are TRBV6-5 and TRBJ2-1; 10 nucleotides align to TRBD2. The trim removed 0 bases at V and 3 bases at J, leaving 5 bases unmatched. Germline CDR1 reads MNHEY; CDR2 reads SVGAGI. The CDR3 contains 17 residues. The CDR3 spells CASSYSPLAGVYNEQFF. As DNA, the CDR3 is TGTGCCAGCAGTTACTCACCTCTAGCGGGGGTCTACAATGAGCAGTTCTTC.

The DNA of the CDR3 is TGTGCCAGCAGCTCCCAGGGGCTATCCTACGAGCAGTACTTC. Its protein is CASSSQGLSYEQYF. The genes are TRBV5-5 and TRBJ2-7; a weak D match, TRBD1 (6 bases). The germline V gene has CDR1 SGHKS and CDR2 YYEKEE (reference sequence). The CDR3 has 14 amino acids. Trimming took off 3 bases at V and 1 base at J, with 11 bases between the two ends.

This clonotype has just a few counts. The V call is TRBV10-3, the J call TRBJ1-6, with 8 bases aligning to TRBD1. Germline V CDR1 and CDR2: ENHRY, SYGVKD. The trim removed 10 bases at V and 7 bases at J, leaving 6 bases unmatched. CDR3 size: 13 residues. DNA of the CDR3: TGTGCCAACAAGGGACAGGCAAATTCACCCCTCCACTTT. Translation gives CANKGQANSPLHF.

This clonotype showed up just a few times. The chain recombines TRBV12-3 or TRBV12-4 with TRBJ1-2; TRBD1 aligns across 7 bases. The CDR3 runs 13 residues. J lost 5 bases, V lost 4 bases, and 4 bases had no gene match. The chain's CDR3 is CASSYRGEYGYTF. The CDR3 DNA sequence: TGTGCCAGCAGTTACAGGGGCGAATATGGCTACACCTTC.

The chain employs TRBV5-1 and TRBJ2-1; 14 nucleotides align to TRBD2. With 2 bases clipped from V and 4 bases from J, the junction kept 5 bases outside the gene matches. Germline CDR1 SGHRS, CDR2 YFSETQ. The CDR3 runs to 17 residues. The DNA for the CDR3 is TGCGCCAGCAGCTTTACGGGACTAGCGGGAGTTTACAATGAGCAGTTCTTC. Protein sequence: CASSFTGLAGVYNEQFF.

This clonotype was found a few times. The rearrangement joins TRBV18 to TRBJ2-2; D is possibly TRBD1 (5 bases). The germline V gene has CDR1 KGHSH and CDR2 LQKENI. With 3 bases removed from V and 5 bases from J, the gap between germline ends came to 10 bases. This CDR3 comprises 14 residues. CDR3 in amino acids: CASSPETGTGELFF. CDR3 nucleotide sequence: TGTGCCAGCTCACCCGAAACAGGAACCGGGGAGCTGTTTTTT.